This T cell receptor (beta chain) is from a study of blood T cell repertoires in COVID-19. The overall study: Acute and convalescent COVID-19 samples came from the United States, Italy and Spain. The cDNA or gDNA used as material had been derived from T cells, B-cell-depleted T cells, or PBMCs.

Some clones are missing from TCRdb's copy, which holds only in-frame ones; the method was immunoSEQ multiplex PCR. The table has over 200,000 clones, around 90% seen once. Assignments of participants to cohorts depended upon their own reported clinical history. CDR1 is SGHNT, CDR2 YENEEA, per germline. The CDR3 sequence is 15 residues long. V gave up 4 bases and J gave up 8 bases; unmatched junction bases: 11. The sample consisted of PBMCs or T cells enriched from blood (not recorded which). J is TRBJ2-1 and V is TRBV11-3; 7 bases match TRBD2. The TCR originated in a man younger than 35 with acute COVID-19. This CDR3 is CASSSGLVTHYEQFF. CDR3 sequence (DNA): TGTGCCAGCAGCTCAGGACTAGTCACCCATTATGAGCAGTTCTTC.